This paragraph reports one T cell receptor beta chain. A much larger clone is a single base away; this may be a read error. These data are taken from a study of blood T cells in healthy people across ages. Germline V lookup: CDR1 MNHEY, CDR2 SVGAGI. V lost 4 bases, J lost 9 bases, and 13 bases lay in between. This CDR3 has 13 amino acids. A J-beta primer mix and a sample-barcoded 5' primer were used in a second PCR of about 7 to 12 cycles. TCRdb recomputed calls from the 5' RACE reads with MiXCR, one row per CDR3 protein. The sample holds 850,000 to 1,300,000 distinct CDR3 sequences, roughly 45% seen once.

The sequenced sample consisted of blood. The chain has TRBV6-5 and TRBJ2-1; D remains unclear. This clonotype was sampled from a woman aged 55-70 years in good health. CDR3: CASSSGHWGEQFF. The CDR3, as DNA: TGTGCCAGCAGTTCTGGGCACTGGGGTGAGCAGTTCTTC.